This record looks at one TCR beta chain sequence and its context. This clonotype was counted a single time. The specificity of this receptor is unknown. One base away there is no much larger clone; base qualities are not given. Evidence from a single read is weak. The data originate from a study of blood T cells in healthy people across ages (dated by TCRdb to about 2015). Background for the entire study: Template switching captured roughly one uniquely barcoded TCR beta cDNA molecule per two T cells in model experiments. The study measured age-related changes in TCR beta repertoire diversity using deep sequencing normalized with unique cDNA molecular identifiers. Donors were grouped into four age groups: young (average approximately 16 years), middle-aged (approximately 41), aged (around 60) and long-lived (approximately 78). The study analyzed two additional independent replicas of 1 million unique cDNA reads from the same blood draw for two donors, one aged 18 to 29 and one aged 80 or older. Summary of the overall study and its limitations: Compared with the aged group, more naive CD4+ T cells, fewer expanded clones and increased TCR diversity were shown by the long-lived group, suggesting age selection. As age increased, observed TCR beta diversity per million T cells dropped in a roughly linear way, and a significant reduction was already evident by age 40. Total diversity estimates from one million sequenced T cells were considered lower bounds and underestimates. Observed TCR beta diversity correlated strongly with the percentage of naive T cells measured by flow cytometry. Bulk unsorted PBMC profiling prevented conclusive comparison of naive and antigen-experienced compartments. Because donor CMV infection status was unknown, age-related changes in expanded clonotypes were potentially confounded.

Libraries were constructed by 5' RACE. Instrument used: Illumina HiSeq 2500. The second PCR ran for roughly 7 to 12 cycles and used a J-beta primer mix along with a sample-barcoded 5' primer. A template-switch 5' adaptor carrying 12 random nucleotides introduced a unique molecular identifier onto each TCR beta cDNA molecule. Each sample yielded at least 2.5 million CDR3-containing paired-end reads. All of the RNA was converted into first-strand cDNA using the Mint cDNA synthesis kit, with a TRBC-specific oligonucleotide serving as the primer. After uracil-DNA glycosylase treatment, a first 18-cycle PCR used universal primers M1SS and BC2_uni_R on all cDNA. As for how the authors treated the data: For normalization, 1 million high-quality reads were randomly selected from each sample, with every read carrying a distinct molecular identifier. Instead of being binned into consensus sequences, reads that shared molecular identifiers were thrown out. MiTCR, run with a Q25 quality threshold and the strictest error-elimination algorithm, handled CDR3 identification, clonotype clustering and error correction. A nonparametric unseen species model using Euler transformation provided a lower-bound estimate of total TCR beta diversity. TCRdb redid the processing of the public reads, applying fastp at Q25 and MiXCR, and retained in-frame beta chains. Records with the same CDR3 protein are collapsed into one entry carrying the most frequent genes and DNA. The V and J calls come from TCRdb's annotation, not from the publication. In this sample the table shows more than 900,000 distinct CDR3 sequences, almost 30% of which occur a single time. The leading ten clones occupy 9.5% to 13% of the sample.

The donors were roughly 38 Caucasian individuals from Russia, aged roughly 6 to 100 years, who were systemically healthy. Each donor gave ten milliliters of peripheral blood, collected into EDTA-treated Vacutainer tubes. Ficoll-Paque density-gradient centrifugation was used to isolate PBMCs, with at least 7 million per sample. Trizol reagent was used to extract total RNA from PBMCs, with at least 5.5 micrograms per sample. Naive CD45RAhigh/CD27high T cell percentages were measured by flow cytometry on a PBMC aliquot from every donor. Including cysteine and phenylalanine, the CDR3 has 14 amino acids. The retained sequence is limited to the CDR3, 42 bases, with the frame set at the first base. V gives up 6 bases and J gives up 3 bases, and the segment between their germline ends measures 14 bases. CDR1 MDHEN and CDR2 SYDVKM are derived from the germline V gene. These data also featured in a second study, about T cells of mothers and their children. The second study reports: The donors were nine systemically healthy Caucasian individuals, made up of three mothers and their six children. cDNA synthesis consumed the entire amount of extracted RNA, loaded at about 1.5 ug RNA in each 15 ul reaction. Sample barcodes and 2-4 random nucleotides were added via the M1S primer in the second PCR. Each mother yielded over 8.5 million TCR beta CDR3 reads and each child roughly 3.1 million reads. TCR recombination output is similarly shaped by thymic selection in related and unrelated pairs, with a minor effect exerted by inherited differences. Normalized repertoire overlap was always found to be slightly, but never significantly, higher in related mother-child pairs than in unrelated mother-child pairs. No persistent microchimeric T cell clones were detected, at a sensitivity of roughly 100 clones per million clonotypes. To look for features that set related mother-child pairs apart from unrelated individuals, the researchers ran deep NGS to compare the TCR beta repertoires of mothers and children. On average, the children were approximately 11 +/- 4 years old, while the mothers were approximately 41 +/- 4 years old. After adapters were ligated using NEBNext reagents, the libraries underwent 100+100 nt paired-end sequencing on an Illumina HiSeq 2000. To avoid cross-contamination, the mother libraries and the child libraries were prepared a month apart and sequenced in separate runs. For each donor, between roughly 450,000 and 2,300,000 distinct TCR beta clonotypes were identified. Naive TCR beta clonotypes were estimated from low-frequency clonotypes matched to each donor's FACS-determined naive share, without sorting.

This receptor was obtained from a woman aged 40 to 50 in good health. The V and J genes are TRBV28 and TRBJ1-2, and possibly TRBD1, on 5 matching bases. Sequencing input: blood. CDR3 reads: CASRSPGRYYGYTF. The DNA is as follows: TGTGCCAGCAGGTCCCCGGGACGGTACTATGGCTACACCTTC.